The 10 T cell receptor beta chains reported below all come from one sample, sequenced in a study of blood T cell repertoires in COVID-19. Profiling relied on immunoSEQ multiplex PCR, and the TCRdb table lists in-frame clones only, not all of them. The data contain 200,000 to 250,000 clones, 82% of them seen just once; the ten biggest clones take up around 3.4%. The specimen sequenced was PBMCs or T cells enriched from blood (not recorded which). Receptors originate from a woman between 55 and 75 years old who had recovered from COVID-19.

This clone was seen once. This rearrangement joins TRBV19 to TRBJ2-2; TRBD1 agrees at 11 bases. With 5 bases clipped from V and 5 bases from J, the junction kept 4 bases outside the gene matches. CDR1 is LNHDA and CDR2 is SQIVND in the germline V gene (reference sequence). This CDR3 has 15 residues. The CDR3 sequence: CASSPGTGGTGELFF. CDR3 sequence (DNA): TGTGCCAGTAGTCCCGGGACAGGGGGGACCGGGGAGCTGTTTTTT.

The chain is built from TRBV7-8 and TRBJ2-1; 7 bases fit TRBD2. V gave up 3 bases and J gave up 9 bases; unmatched junction bases: 8. CDR3 length equals 14 residues. Germline V gene data show CDR1 as SGHVS and CDR2 as FQNEAQ. CDR3 in DNA: TGTGCCAGCAGCTTTCGGGAGCGCGGGGGTGAGCAGTTCTTC. It encodes CASSFRERGGEQFF.

The chain couples TRBV7-6 to TRBJ2-1; TRBD1 matches 9 bases. V lost 3 bases, J lost 8 bases, and 8 bases stayed unmatched. The V gene's germline CDR1 is SGHVS and CDR2 FNYEAQ. CDR3 size: 15 residues. The CDR3 loop is CASSFRWTGVDEQFF. The DNA of the CDR3 is TGTGCCAGCAGCTTCCGATGGACAGGGGTCGATGAGCAGTTCTTC. The full variable domain, in which reference TRBV7-6 and TRBJ2-1 provide the parts outside the CDR3, is GAGVSQSPRYKVTKRGQDVALRCDPISGHVSLYWYRQALGQGPEFLTYFNYEAQQDKSGLPNDRFSAERPEGSISTLTIQRTEQRDSAMYRCASSFRWTGVDEQFFGPGTRLTVL.

This sequence joins TRBV2 and TRBJ2-2; the D gene is possibly TRBD1 (5 bases). The ends were cut back, 7 bases at V and 5 bases at J, with 11 bases in the middle. The CDR3 has 13 residues. Germline V gene sequence: CDR1 SNHLY, CDR2 FYNNEI. The CDR3 reads CASKGDVTGELFF. DNA for the CDR3: TGTGCCAGCAAAGGGGATGTGACCGGGGAGCTGTTTTTT.

The chain joins TRBV4-2 to TRBJ1-2; possibly TRBD1 for D (5 bases). V gave up 5 bases and J gave up 0 bases, with 10 bases separating them. This CDR3 region has 14 residues. CDR1 and CDR2 from the germline V gene are LGHNA and YNFKEQ. The chain's CDR3 is CASSGTQSNYGYTF. The CDR3 DNA sequence: TGTGCCAGCAGCGGGACTCAGTCTAACTATGGCTACACCTTC.

V usage is TRBV7-2 and J usage is TRBJ2-5, with a weak D call TRBD2 (6 bases). The CDR3 is 14 amino acids. Germline V gene sequence: CDR1 SGHTA, CDR2 FQGNSA. The V end lost 6 bases, the J end lost 1 base, and 12 bases lay between the germline ends. CDR3 bases: TGTGCCAGCAGTCTAGGCGGGGCCCAAGAGACCCAGTACTTC. It specifies CASSLGGAQETQYF.

The chain recombines TRBV2 with TRBJ2-2; 11 nucleotides align to TRBD1. CDR3 length: 15 amino acids. Per the germline V gene, CDR1 is SNHLY and CDR2 is FYNNEI. Unmatched junction bases numbered 7, after V lost 8 bases and J lost 5 bases. CDR3: CASHGQGARTGELFF. CDR3 sequence (DNA): TGTGCCAGCCACGGACAGGGGGCGAGGACCGGGGAGCTGTTTTTT.

The chain has TRBV3-1 (or the pseudogene TRBV3-2) and TRBJ2-7; possible D gene TRBD1, 7 bases. The germline V and J ends were trimmed by 0 bases and 7 bases, with 16 bases remaining between them. CDR3 length equals 15 residues. Germline CDR1 LGHDT, CDR2 YNNKEL (reference sequence). The CDR3 loop is CASSQDHGRGAEQYF. Written as DNA, the CDR3 is TGTGCCAGCAGCCAAGATCATGGCAGGGGGGCTGAGCAGTACTTC.

The chain employs TRBV4-3 and TRBJ1-2; D not certain. V lost 1 base, J lost 0 bases, and 12 bases lay in between. The CDR3 sequence is 16 residues long. Per the germline V gene, CDR1 is LGHNA and CDR2 is YSLEER. For the CDR3, the DNA is TGCGCCAGCAGCCAAGTTGGCGGAAAAGCTAACTATGGCTACACCTTC. Protein product: CASSQVGGKANYGYTF.

The chain uses TRBV12-3 or TRBV12-4 and TRBJ1-2; the match to TRBD1 covers 8 bases. V was pared by 6 bases and J by 2 bases, with 2 bases of the junction left unmatched. The CDR3 loop spans 13 amino acids. The CDR3 protein is CASRTGANYGYTF. CDR3 nucleotide sequence: TGTGCCAGCAGGACAGGGGCCAACTATGGCTACACCTTC.